The T cell receptor beta chain described here comes from a study of cytomegalovirus exposure and HLA in healthy donors. Some clones are missing from TCRdb's copy, which holds only in-frame ones; the method was immunoSEQ multiplex PCR. This table holds more than 90,000 clones, roughly 92% found once. The donors formed part of the roughly 120-subject validation cohort, distinct from the approximately 670-subject first cohort. The receptor was derived from a woman younger than 45 in good health and CMV-seropositive. Specimen: PBMCs.

CDR3: CASSERPLRRGFNYGYTF. The CDR3 DNA is TGTGCCAGCAGCGAAAGGCCCCTCCGACGGGGGTTTAACTATGGCTACACCTTC. The genes are TRBV11-2 and TRBJ1-2; TRBD1 is a possible D gene (5 bases). The CDR3 is made up of 18 amino acids. V was shortened by 5 bases and J by 1 base, with 23 bases between the two germline ends. Germline V gene data show CDR1 as SGHAT and CDR2 as FQNNGV. The full variable domain, with the rest looked up from reference TRBV11-2 and TRBJ1-2, is EAGVAQSPRYKIIEKRQSVAFWCNPISGHATLYWYQQILGQGPKLLIQFQNNGVVDDSQLPKDRFSAERLKGVDSTLKIQPAKLEDSAVYLCASSERPLRRGFNYGYTFGSGTRLTVV.